This TCR beta chain was obtained from a study of T cell changes during pregnancy in multiple sclerosis. Sequencing was performed with immunoSEQ multiplex PCR; in TCRdb, only in-frame clones are kept and a portion is missing. The top ten hold less than 3.5% of the sample, which has about 73,000 clones, over 80% seen once. There are 13 residues in the CDR3. Germline CDR1 reads MNHEY; CDR2 reads SMNVEV (reference sequence). Trimming cost V 5 bases and J 12 bases; bases outside gene matches: 6. The starting material was peripheral blood, obtained in the third trimester of pregnancy. The V and J genes are TRBV27 and TRBJ2-7, with 14 bases identical to TRBD2. The TCR sequence derives from a female donor in good health, enrolled as a control in a pregnancy study. The CDR3 DNA is TGTGCCAGCAGTCTGGGACTAGCGGGAGACACGTACTTC. This gives the protein CASSLGLAGDTYF.